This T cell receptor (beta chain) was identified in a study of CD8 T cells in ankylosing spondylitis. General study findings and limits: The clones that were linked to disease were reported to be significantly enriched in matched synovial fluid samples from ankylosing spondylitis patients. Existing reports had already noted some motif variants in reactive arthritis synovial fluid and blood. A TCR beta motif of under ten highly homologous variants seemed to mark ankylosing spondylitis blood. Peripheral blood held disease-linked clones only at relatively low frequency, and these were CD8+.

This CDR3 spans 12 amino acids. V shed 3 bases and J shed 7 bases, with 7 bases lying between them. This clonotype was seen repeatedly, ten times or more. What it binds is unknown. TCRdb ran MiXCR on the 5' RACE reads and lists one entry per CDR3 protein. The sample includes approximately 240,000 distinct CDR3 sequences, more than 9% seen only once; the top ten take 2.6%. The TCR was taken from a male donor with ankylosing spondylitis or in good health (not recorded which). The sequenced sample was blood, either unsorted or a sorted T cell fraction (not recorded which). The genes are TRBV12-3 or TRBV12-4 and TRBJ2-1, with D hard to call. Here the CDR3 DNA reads TGTGCCAGCAGTTTTACGCGGAATGAGCAGTTCTTC. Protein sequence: CASSFTRNEQFF.